This T cell receptor (beta chain) originates from a study of T cell responses to AZD1222 COVID-19 vaccine. Study-level information: Analysis merged second doses at about 4 or about 12 weeks. The study's findings and limits: Vaccine-related CD4 TCRs covered spike, predominating at 160-218 and 743-854. Within unmutated variant regions lay the reported targets of nearly half of spike-specific TCRs. Seropositivity was recorded at baseline in only a handful of AZD1222 recipients.

Produced via immunoSEQ multiplex PCR; TCRdb's table is partial and in-frame only. The sample includes approximately 74,000 clones, approximately 90% of them seen just once. Germline CDR1 and CDR2: SGHRS and YFSETQ. The V segment lost 0 bases and the J segment 0 bases; nucleotides outside the gene matches: 4. There are 17 residues in the CDR3. With regard to this clone: Antigen specificity is unknown.

Sample: peripheral blood, taken on day 0 of AZD1222 vaccination. The source is an adult in good health. The rearrangement links TRBV5-1 to TRBJ2-5; 11 bases agree with TRBD2. CDR3 nucleotide sequence: TGCGCCAGCAGCTTGGGGCTAGCGGGAGGAAACCAAGAGACCCAGTACTTC. Protein: CASSLGLAGGNQETQYF.